This TCR beta chain came from a study of cytomegalovirus exposure and HLA in healthy donors. A note on this clone: Its antigen is still unknown.

Overall study results and limits: Reports described diagnosis of cytomegalovirus status by the classifier as highly specific and sensitive.

In the PCR, 60 Vbeta and 13 Jbeta primers were used. Produced via immunoSEQ multiplex PCR; TCRdb's table is partial and in-frame only. This table holds 200,000 to 250,000 clones, around 77% found once. CDR1 is KGHSH and CDR2 is LQKENI in the germline V gene. The CDR3 sequence is 18 residues long. The sequence was obtained from a woman under 40 in good health and CMV-seronegative. The chain couples TRBV18 to TRBJ2-5, with TRBD1 identical over 7 bases. Judging by the DNA end, TRBJ2-7 fits better; the J call may be wrong. The material sequenced was PBMCs. The CDR3 DNA is TGTGCCAGCTCACCGACATTTAGGACAGGACAAATCGCCTACGAGCAGTACTTC. As protein: CASSPTFRTGQIAYEQYF.